The sample holds many counts of the clone carrying this T cell receptor beta chain. CDR3 length: 16 residues. CDR1 and CDR2 (germline): SEHNR, FQNEAQ (reference sequence). V shed 6 bases, J shed 5 bases, and the junction held 10 bases outside the gene matches. The data derive from a study of T-cell reconstitution after alpha-beta-depleted transplantation in children. It was with unique molecular identifiers that the TCRbeta library was prepared. TCRdb re-called the PCR reads through MiXCR, storing one row per CDR3 protein. The table records 670,000 or so distinct CDR3 sequences, roughly 13% of them present only once.

The receptor's source is a girl aged 2 to 10 with congenital amegakaryocytic thrombocytopenia, due to receive a stem cell transplant. Sequencing was performed on PBMCs, taken before TCRalphabeta/CD19-depleted stem cell transplant. The chain employs TRBV7-9 and TRBJ2-1; 10 bases align to TRBD2. In nucleotides, the CDR3 is TGTGCCAGCAGTTCTCATTGGAGCGGGGGGGACAATGAGCAGTTCTTC. Translated: CASSSHWSGGDNEQFF.